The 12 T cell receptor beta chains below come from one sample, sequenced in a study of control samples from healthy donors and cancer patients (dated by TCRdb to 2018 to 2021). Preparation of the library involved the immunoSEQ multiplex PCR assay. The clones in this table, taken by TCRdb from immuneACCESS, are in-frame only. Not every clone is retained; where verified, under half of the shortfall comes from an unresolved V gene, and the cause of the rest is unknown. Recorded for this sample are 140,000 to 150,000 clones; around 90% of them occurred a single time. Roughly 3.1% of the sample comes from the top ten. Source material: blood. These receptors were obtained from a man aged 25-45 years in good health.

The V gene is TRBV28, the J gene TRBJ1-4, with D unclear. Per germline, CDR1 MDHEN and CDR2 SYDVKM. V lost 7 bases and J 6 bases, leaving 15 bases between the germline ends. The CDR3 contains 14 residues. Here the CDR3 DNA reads TGTGCCAGCAAAGGACTTACCGGAGATGAAAAACTGTTTTTT. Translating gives CASKGLTGDEKLFF. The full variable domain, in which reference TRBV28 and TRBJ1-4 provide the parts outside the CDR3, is DVKVTQSSRYLVKRTGEKVFLECVQDMDHENMFWYRQDPGLGLRLIYFSYDVKMKEKGDIPEGYSVSREKKERFSLILESASTNQTSMYLCASKGLTGDEKLFFGSGTQLSVL.

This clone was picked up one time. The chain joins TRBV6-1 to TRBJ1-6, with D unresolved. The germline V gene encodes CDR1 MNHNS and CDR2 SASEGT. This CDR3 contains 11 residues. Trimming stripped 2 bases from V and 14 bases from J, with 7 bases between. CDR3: CASSELLSLHF. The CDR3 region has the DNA TGTGCCAGCAGTGAACTCCTTTCCCTCCACTTT.

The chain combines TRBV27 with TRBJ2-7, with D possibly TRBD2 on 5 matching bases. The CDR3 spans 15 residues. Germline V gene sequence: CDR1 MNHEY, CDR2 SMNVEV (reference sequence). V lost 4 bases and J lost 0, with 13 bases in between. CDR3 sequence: CASSSPAEGSYEQYF. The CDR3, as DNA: TGTGCCAGCAGTTCCCCAGCGGAAGGCTCCTACGAGCAGTACTTC.

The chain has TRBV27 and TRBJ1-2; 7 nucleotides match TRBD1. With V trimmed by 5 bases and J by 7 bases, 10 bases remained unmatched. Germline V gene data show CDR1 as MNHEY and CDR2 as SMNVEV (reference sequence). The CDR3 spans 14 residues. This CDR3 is CASSLGTAGSGYTF. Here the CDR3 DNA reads TGTGCCAGCAGTCTGGGGACAGCCGGGTCTGGCTACACCTTC.

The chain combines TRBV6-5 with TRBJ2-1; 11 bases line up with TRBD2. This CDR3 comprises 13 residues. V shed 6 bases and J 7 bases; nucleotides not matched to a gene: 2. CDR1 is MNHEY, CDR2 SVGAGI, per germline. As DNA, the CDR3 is TGTGCCAGCAGACGACTAGCGGGAAATGAGCAGTTCTTC. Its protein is CASRRLAGNEQFF.

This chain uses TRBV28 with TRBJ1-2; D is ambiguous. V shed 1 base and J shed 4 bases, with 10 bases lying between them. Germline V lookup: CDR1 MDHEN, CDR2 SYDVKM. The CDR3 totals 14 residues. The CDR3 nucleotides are TGTGCCAGCAGTTTATCCATTACCGTCTATGGCTACACCTTC. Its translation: CASSLSITVYGYTF.

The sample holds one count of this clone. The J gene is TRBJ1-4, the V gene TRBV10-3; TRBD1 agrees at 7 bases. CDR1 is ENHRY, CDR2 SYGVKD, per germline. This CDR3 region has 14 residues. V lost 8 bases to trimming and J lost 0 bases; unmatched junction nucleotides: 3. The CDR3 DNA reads TGTGCCATCGGGGACAGCGCAACTAATGAAAAACTGTTTTTT. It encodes CAIGDSATNEKLFF.

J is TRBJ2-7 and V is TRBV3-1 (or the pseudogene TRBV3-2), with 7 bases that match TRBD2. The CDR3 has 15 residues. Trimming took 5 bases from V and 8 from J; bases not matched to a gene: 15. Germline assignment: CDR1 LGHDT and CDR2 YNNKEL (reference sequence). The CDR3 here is CASSYAWSGVAQQYF. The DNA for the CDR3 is TGTGCCAGCAGCTACGCGTGGAGCGGGGTAGCGCAGCAGTACTTC.

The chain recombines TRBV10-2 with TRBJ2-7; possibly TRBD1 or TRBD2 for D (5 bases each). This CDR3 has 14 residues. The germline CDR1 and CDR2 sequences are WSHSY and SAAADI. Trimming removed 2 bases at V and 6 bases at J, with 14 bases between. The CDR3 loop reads CASSEVGVIGEQYF. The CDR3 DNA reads TGCGCCAGCAGTGAGGTGGGGGTAATTGGCGAGCAGTACTTC.

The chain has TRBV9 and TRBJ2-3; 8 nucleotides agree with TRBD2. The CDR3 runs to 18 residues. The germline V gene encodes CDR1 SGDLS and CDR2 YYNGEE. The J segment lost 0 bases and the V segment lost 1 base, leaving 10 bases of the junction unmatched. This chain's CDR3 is CASSVTSGGPTSTDTQYF. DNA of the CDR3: TGTGCCAGCAGCGTAACCAGCGGGGGTCCCACTAGCACAGATACGCAGTATTTT.

CDR3 region: CSVEGLAGGETDTQYF. DNA for the CDR3: TGCAGCGTTGAAGGACTAGCGGGGGGGGAGACAGATACGCAGTATTTT. The chain couples TRBV29-1 to TRBJ2-3, with TRBD2 identical over 14 bases. The germline V gene has CDR1 SQVTM and CDR2 ANQGSEA. The CDR3 runs to 16 residues. V trimming: 1 base; J trimming: 3 bases; junction bases outside the gene matches: 3.

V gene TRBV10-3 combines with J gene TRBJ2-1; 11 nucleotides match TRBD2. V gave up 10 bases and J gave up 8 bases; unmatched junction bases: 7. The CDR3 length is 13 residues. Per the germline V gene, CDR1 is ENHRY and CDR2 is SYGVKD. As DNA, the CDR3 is TGTGCCACCTCACAACTAGCGGGGGATGAGCAGTTCTTC. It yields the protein CATSQLAGDEQFF.